This T cell receptor beta chain was sequenced in a study of low-dose radiotherapy and immunotherapy resistance in tumors. Study-wide background: Radiation delivery to Cohort 1 consisted of 0.5 Gy per fraction every 2 weeks, summing to 6.5 Gy. Administration of intravenous cyclophosphamide at 200 mg/m2 took place every two weeks, one day before radiation and immunotherapy. Oral aspirin 300 mg was taken by patients daily for four cycles from cycle 1 day 1.

Time point given: before trial treatment. The therapy administered to donors comprised nivolumab, ipilimumab, aspirin, low-dose cyclophosphamide and low-dose radiotherapy. Germline V gene sequence: CDR1 MNHEY, CDR2 SVGAGI. The CDR3 adds up to 14 amino acids, both ends counted. TRAV- and TRBV-specific primers primed first-strand cDNA, covering alpha and beta chains. A constant-region primer paired with the V-primer adapter amplified TCRs over about 18 PCR cycles. TCRdb itself ran the reads through MiXCR, one entry per CDR3 protein. The profile shows approximately 70,000 distinct CDR3 sequences, around 30% of them singletons. This clonotype was recorded many times. It is unclear where the CDR3 begins or ends on the DNA, so no DNA is shown, and the CDR3 is as TCRdb lists it.

The source of this sequence is a female donor with ovarian cancer. J is TRBJ2-3 and V is TRBV6-5. The starting material was PBMCs, obtained before treatment. CDR3: CASSSSSRLDTQYF.